The present TCR beta chain was sequenced within a study of CD8+CD57+ T cells in acquired aplastic anemia (dated by TCRdb to 2017 to 2018). As for the study more broadly: DNA extracted from sorted CD4+ and CD8+ cells had a mean of approximately 3 ug, with a range of 0.2 to 27.4 ug. A CD8+CD57+ expansion meant a frequency higher than the mean frequency seen in healthy subjects.

Concerning this clonotype itself: Its antigen is still unknown. Within one base of it there is no much larger clone, and no base qualities were kept.

Expansion of CD8+CD57+ cells had been shown by flow cytometry in the patients chosen for sequencing. Every patient had severe acquired aplastic anemia, diagnosed using the International Study of Aplastic Anemia and Agranulocytosis and Camitta criteria. At the time blood was sampled, none of the patients had received any therapy. In the study, sorted CD4+ and CD8+ blood T cells from patients with severe aplastic anemia and from healthy subjects underwent deep sequencing of TCR repertoires. In the USA, patient enrollment took place under clinicaltrials.gov protocols 00001620, 01623167, 00001397, 00071045, 00081523 and 00961064. Ficoll-Paque density gradient centrifugation was used to isolate peripheral blood mononuclear cells. Before DNA extraction, CD4+ and CD8+ T cells were sorted by FACS or by magnetic beads. Genomic DNA was used as template for profiling of TCR beta VDJ combinations and CDR3 sequences. TCR repertoire sequencing was run on an Illumina HiSeq 2000. On the study's bioinformatics: TRBV/TRBJ rearrangement plots, CDR3 size and DJ length profiles, and Simpson's diversity index were used to assess repertoires. Whichever DNA sequence was most abundant in the deep sequencing data was defined as the immunodominant clone. CDR3 amino acid sequences were checked for sharing across subjects and were also compared against the VDJdb database and published repertoires. TCRdb trimmed the raw reads at Q25, called clones with MiXCR and kept productive beta chains. Merged by CDR3 protein, the rows form single entries marked with the most common genes and DNA. TCRdb assigned the V and J calls; the authors' analysis was not used. This sample comprises about 240,000 distinct CDR3 sequences, more than 45% of them detected only once. In total, the top ten clones hold less than 9% of the sample.

The full study reports these points: CD8+ Simpson's diversity did not differ significantly between patients and healthy controls (P=0.060). Although roughly 29 CD8+ CDR3 sequences were shared by patients and controls, these sequences appeared highly expressed in patients and within the immunodominant clones of patients.

The sequence was collected from a human donor with aplastic anemia. The sample was sorted CD4+, CD8+, or CD8+CD57+ T cells (not recorded which) from PBMCs.

The CDR3 reads as follows: CASSYSGQVSYNEQFF. The DNA sequence reads TGTGCCAGCAGTTACTCGGGACAGGTCTCCTACAATGAGCAGTTCTTC. The sequence links TRBV9 to TRBJ2-1, and TRBD1 matches 8 of the central bases. From a lookup of the germline V gene, CDR1 and CDR2 are SGDLS and YYNGEE. Ends trimmed: V by 5 bases, J by 0 bases; bases unmatched to a gene: 7. The CDR3 has 16 amino acids, counting the end cysteine and phenylalanine. The read is trimmed to its CDR3 DNA, 48 bases read in frame from base 1.